This T cell receptor (beta chain) was sequenced in a study of control samples from healthy donors and cancer patients. Germline-derived CDR1 and CDR2 are KGHSH and LQKENI. The CDR3 is 17 amino acids. V was trimmed by 6 bases and J by 0 bases, leaving 18 bases between them. The repertoire was sequenced with immunoSEQ multiplex PCR; TCRdb's copy has only in-frame clones and lacks some. The sample holds 130,000 to 150,000 clones, roughly 92% seen once. The V and J genes are TRBV18 and TRBJ1-3; perhaps TRBD1 as D (6 bases). This sequence was found in a man between 25 and 39 years old in good health. The source material was blood. Written as DNA, the CDR3 is TGTGCCAGCTCGCGGGGGGCCCCAGGAAACTCTGGAAACACCATATATTTT. Amino acids: CASSRGAPGNSGNTIYF. The whole variable domain, filled in from reference TRBV18 and TRBJ1-3, reads NAGVMQNPRHLVRRRGQEARLRCSPMKGHSHVYWYRQLPEEGLKFMVYLQKENIIDESGMPKERFSAEFPKEGPSILRIQQVVRGDSAAYFCASSRGAPGNSGNTIYFGEGSWLTVV.